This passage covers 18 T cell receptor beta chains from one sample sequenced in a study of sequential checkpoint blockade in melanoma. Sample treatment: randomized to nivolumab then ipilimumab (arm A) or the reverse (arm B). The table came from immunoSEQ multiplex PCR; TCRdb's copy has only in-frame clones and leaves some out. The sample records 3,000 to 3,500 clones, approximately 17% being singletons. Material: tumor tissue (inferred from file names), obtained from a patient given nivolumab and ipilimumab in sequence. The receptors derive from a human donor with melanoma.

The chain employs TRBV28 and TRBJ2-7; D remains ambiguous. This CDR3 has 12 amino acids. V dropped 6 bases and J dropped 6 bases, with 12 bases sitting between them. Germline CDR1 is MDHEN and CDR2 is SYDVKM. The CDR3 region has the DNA TGTGCCAGCAGCTCATACCCCCCCGAGCAGTACGTC. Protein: CASSSYPPEQYV.

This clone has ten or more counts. Here the CDR3 reads CASSLGSGAYNEQFF. The CDR3 region has the DNA TGTGCCAGCAGCTTAGGATCTGGAGCCTACAATGAGCAGTTCTTC. The J gene is TRBJ2-1, the V gene TRBV11-3, with D unresolved. The germline gives CDR1 SGHNT, CDR2 YENEEA. V was clipped by 1 base and J by 2 bases, with 9 bases between them. The CDR3 sequence is 15 residues long.

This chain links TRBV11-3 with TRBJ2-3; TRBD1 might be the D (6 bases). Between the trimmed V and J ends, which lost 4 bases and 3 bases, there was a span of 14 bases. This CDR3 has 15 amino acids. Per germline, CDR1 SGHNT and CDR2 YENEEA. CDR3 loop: CASSSRAGQTDTQYF. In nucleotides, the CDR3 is TGTGCCAGCAGCTCCAGAGCCGGACAGACAGATACGCAGTATTTT.

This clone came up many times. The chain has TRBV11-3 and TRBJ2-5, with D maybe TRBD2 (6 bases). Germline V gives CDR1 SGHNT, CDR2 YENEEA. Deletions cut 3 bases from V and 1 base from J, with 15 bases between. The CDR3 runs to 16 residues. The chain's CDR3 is CASSLGLPTPQETQYF. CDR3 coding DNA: TGTGCCAGCAGCTTGGGACTCCCAACACCCCAAGAGACCCAGTACTTC.

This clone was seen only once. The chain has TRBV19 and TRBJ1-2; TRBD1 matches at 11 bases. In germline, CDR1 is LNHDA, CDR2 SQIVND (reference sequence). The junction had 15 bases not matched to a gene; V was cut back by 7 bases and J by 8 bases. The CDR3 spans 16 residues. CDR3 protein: CASMRTGGSLSLGYTF. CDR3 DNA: TGTGCCAGTATGCGGACAGGGGGCAGTCTTTCTTTGGGCTACACCTTC.

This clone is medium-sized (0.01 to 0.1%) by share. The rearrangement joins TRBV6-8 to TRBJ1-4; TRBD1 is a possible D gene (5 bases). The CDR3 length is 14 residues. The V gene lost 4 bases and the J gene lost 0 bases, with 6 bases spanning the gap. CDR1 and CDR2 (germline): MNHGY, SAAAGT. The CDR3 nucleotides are TGTGCCAGCAGTTCGGGACCAACTAATGAAAAACTGTTTTTT. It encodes CASSSGPTNEKLFF.

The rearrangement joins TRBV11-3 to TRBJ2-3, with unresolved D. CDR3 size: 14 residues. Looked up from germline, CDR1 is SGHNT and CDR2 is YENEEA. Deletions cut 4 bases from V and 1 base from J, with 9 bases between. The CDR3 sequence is CASSWAVGTDTQYF. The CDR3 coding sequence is TGTGCCAGCAGCTGGGCCGTAGGCACAGATACGCAGTATTTT.

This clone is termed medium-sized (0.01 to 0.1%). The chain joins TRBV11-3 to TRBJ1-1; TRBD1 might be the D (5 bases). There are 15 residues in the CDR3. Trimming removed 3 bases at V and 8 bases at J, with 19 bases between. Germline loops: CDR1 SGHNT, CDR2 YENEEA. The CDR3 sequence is CASSLSGGSLLEAFF. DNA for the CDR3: TGTGCCAGCAGCTTGTCCGGGGGGTCCCTTCTAGAAGCTTTCTTT. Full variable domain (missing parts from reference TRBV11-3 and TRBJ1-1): EAGVVQSPRYKIIEKKQPVAFWCNPISGHNTLYWYLQNLGQGPELLIRYENEEAVDDSQLPKDRFSAERLKGVDSTLKIQPAELGDSAVYLCASSLSGGSLLEAFFGQGTRLTVV.

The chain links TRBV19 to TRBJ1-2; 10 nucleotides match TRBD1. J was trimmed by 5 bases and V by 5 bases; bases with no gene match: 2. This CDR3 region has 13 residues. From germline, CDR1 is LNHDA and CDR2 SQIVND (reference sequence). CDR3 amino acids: CASSPDRGYGYTF. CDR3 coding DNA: TGTGCCAGTAGTCCGGACAGGGGGTATGGCTACACCTTC.

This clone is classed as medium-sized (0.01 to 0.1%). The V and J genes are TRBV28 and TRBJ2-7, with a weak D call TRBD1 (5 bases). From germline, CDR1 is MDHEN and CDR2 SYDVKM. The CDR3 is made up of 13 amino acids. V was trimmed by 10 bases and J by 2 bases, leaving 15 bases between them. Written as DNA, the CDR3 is TGTGCCACCCAGGGTAGTGACCCCTACGAGCAGTACGTC. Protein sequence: CATQGSDPYEQYV.

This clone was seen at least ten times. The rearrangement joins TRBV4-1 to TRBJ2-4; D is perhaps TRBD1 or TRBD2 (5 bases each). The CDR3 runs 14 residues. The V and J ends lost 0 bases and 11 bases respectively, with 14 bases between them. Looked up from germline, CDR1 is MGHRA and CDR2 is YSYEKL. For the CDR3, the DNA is TGCGCCAGCAGCCAAGACTCGGGACGAGGGCTTCAGTACTTC. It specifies CASSQDSGRGLQYF.

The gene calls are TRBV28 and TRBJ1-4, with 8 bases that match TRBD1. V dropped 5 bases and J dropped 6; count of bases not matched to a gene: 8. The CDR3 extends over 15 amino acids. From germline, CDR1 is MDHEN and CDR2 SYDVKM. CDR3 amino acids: CASSPYRGGDEKLFF. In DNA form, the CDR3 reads TGTGCCAGCAGTCCATACAGGGGGGGGGATGAAAAACTGTTTTTT.

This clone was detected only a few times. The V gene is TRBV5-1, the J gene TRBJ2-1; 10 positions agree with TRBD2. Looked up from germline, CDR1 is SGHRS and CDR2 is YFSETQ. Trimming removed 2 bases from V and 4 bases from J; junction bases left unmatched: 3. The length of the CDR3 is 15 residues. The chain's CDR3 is CASSLGAGGYNEQFF. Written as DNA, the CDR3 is TGCGCCAGCAGCTTAGGAGCGGGGGGGTACAATGAGCAGTTCTTC. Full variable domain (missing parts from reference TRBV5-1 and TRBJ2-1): KAGVTQTPRYLIKTRGQQVTLSCSPISGHRSVSWYQQTPGQGLQFLFEYFSETQRNKGNFPGRFSGRQFSNSRSEMNVSTLELGDSALYLCASSLGAGGYNEQFFGPGTRLTVL.

The CDR3 DNA sequence: TGCAGCGTTGAAAGTTGGGAGAACTCTGGGGCCAACGTCCTGACTTTC. Translating it yields CSVESWENSGANVLTF. J is TRBJ2-6 and V is TRBV29-1; D possibly corresponds to TRBD2 (5 bases). CDR1 and CDR2 (germline): SQVTM, ANQGSEA. The CDR3 extends over 16 amino acids. V lost 2 bases and J 0 bases, leaving 11 bases between the germline ends. The full variable domain, with the rest looked up from reference TRBV29-1 and TRBJ2-6, is SAVISQKPSRDICQRGTSLTIQCQVDSQVTMMFWYRQQPGQSLTLIATANQGSEATYESGFVIDKFPISRPNLTFSTLTVSNMSPEDSSIYLCSVESWENSGANVLTFGAGSRLTVL.

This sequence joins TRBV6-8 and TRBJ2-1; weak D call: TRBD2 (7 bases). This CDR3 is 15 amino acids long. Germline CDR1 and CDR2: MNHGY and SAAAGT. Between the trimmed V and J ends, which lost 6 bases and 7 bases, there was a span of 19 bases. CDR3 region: CASRSLLGGANEQFF. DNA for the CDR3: TGTGCCAGCAGATCCCTCCTGGGGGGGGCGAATGAGCAGTTCTTC.

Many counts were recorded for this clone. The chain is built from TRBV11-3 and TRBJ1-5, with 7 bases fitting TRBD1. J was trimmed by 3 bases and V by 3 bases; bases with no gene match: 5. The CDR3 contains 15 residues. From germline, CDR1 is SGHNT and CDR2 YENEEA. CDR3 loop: CASSFDRVNNQPQHF. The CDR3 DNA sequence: TGTGCCAGCAGCTTCGACAGGGTTAACAATCAGCCCCAGCATTTT.

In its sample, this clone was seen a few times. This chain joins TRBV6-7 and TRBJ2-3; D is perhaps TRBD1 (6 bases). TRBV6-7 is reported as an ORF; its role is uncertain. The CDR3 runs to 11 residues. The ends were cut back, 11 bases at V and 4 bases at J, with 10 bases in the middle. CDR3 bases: TGTGCCTGCAAGGGGGCAGATACGCAGTATTTT. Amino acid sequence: CACKGADTQYF.

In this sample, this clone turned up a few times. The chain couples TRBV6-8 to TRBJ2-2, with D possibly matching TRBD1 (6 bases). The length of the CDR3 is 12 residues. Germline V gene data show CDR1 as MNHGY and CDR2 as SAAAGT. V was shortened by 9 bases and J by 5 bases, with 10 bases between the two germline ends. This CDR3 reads CASGTGTGELFF. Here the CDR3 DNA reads TGTGCCAGTGGAACAGGGACCGGGGAGCTGTTTTTT.